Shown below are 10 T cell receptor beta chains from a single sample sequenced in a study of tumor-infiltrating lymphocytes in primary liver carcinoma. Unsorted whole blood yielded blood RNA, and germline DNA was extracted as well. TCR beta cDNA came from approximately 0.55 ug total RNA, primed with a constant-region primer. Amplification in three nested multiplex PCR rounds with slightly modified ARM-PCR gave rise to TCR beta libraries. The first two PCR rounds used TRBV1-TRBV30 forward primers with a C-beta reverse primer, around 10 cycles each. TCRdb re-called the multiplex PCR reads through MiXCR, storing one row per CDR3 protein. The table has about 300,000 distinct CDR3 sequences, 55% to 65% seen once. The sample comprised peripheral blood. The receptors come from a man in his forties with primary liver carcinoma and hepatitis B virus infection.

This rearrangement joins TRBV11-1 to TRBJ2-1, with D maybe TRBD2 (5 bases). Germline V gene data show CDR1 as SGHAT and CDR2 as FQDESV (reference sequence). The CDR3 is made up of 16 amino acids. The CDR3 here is CASSIGVLRSYNEQFF. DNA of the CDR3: TGTGCTAGTAGCATCGGGGTACTCCGATCCTACAATGAGCAGTTCTTC.

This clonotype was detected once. The CDR3 DNA sequence: TGTCTCAGCCGCGAGACGGGAGGGAACACCGGGGAGCTGTTTTTT. Its translation is CLSRETGGNTGELFF. This chain connects TRBV11-1 to TRBJ2-2; 7 bases fit TRBD2. The CDR3 sequence is 15 residues long. Germline values: CDR1 SGHAT, CDR2 FQDESV (reference sequence).

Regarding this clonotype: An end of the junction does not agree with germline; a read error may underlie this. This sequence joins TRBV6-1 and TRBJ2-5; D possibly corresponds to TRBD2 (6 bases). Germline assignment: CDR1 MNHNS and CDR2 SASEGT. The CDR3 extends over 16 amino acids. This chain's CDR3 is CASSLNAGQGGETEYF. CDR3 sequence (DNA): TGTGCCAGCAGTCTGAACGCGGGTCAGGGAGGAGAGACCGAGTACTTC.

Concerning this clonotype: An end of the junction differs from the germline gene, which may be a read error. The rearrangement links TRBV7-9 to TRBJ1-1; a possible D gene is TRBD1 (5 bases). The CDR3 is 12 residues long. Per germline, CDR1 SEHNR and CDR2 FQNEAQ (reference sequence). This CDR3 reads CASSLWGSEAFF. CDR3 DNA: TGTGCCAGTAGCTTATGGGGGTCTGAAGCTTTCTTT.

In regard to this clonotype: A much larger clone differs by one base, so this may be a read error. The CDR3 bases are TGTGCCAGCAACTTAGGCGCGGGAGGACGAGAGACCCAGTACTTC. Translation: CASNLGAGGRETQYF. This chain joins TRBV11-1 and TRBJ2-5; 8 nucleotides agree with TRBD2. Germline V gives CDR1 SGHAT, CDR2 FQDESV (reference sequence). This CDR3 comprises 15 residues.

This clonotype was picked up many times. Written as DNA, the CDR3 is TGCGCCAGCAGTCAGACTATTGACAGGGACACTGAAGCTTTCTTT. This sequence encodes CASSQTIDRDTEAFF. This sequence joins TRBV4-1 and TRBJ1-1; 7 bases match TRBD1. The CDR3 covers 15 residues. The V and J ends lost 6 bases and 3 bases, in that order; junction bases with no gene match: 10. CDR1 MGHRA and CDR2 YSYEKL come from the germline V gene.

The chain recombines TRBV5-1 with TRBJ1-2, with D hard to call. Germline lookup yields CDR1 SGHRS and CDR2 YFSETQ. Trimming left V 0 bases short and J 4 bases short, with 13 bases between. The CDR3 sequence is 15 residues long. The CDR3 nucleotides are TGCGCCAGCAGCTTGGATGCAGCATCAGGCTATGGCTACACCTTC. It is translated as CASSLDAASGYGYTF.

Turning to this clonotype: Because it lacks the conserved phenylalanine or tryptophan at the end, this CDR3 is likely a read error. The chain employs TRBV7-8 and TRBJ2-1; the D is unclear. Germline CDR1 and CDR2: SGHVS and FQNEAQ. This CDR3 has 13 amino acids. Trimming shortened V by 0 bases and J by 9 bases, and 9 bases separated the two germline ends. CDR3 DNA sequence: TGTGCCAGCAGCTTAGCTTGGGAAAGTGAGCAGTTCCTC. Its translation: CASSLAWESEQFL.

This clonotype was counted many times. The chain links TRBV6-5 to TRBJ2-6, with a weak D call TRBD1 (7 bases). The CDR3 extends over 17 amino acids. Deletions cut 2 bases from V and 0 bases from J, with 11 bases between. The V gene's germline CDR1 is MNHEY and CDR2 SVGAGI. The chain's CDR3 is CASSYGGTASGANVLTF. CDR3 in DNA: TGTGCCAGCAGTTACGGAGGGACAGCCTCTGGGGCCAACGTCCTGACTTTC.

CDR3 in DNA: TGTGCCAACACAGGGCGGGATTTTTTCGAGCAGTACTTC. Protein: CANTGRDFFEQYF. This chain links TRBV6-5 with TRBJ2-7; D is perhaps TRBD1 or TRBD2 (6 bases each). The germline V and J ends were trimmed by 10 bases and 6 bases, with 19 bases remaining between them. This CDR3 has 13 amino acids. In germline, CDR1 is MNHEY, CDR2 SVGAGI.